The 22 T cell receptor beta chains given below trace back to one sample, sequenced in a study of T cell changes during pregnancy in multiple sclerosis. Repertoires were generated with immunoSEQ multiplex PCR, while TCRdb's copy carries only in-frame clones and drops some. This table has 35,000 to 45,000 clones, roughly 87% appearing once. The sample in question was CD4+ T cells from peripheral blood mononuclear cells, obtained after pregnancy. The receptors were gathered from a female donor in good health, enrolled as a control in a pregnancy study.

This rearrangement joins TRBV5-1 to TRBJ2-3, with no clear D. This CDR3 region has 13 residues. Trimming removed 2 bases at V and 1 base at J, with 5 bases between. Germline CDR1 is SGHRS and CDR2 is YFSETQ. The CDR3 loop reads CASSLYGTDTQYF. The CDR3 DNA reads as TGCGCCAGCAGCTTATATGGCACAGATACGCAGTATTTT.

The DNA for the CDR3 is TGTGCCAGCAGTAGGGCGGAGGCCTATAATTCACCCCTCCACTTT. Its protein product is CASSRAEAYNSPLHF. This chain joins TRBV2 and TRBJ1-6, with D uncertain. CDR3 length equals 15 residues. CDR1 is SNHLY and CDR2 is FYNNEI in the germline V gene. The V and J ends lost 5 bases and 2 bases respectively, with 10 bases between them.

J is TRBJ2-7 and V is TRBV6-1, with 9 nucleotides matching TRBD2. Germline V gene data show CDR1 as MNHNS and CDR2 as SASEGT. V was pared by 4 bases and J by 3 bases, with 4 bases of the junction left unmatched. The length of the CDR3 is 14 residues. CDR3 loop: CASSGREGLYEQYF. The CDR3 coding sequence is TGTGCCAGCAGTGGGCGGGAGGGGCTCTACGAGCAGTACTTC.

The chain joins TRBV5-1 to TRBJ2-1, with a weak D call TRBD2 (5 bases). The CDR3 runs to 13 residues. V lost 5 bases and J 8 bases, leaving 14 bases between the germline ends. Germline V gene sequence: CDR1 SGHRS, CDR2 YFSETQ. The CDR3 here is CASRLTSPYEQFF. The CDR3 DNA reads TGCGCCAGCAGGCTCACTAGTCCGTATGAGCAGTTCTTC. Supplemented by reference TRBV5-1 and TRBJ2-1, the full variable domain reads KAGVTQTPRYLIKTRGQQVTLSCSPISGHRSVSWYQQTPGQGLQFLFEYFSETQRNKGNFPGRFSGRQFSNSRSEMNVSTLELGDSALYLCASRLTSPYEQFFGPGTRLTVL.

This sequence joins TRBV6-1 and TRBJ2-1; 12 nucleotides align to TRBD2. V was pared by 11 bases and J by 9 bases, with 8 bases of the junction left unmatched. The CDR3 covers 13 residues. Germline V CDR1 and CDR2: MNHNS, SASEGT. The CDR3 reads CAVLAGGPGEQFF. The CDR3 DNA is TGTGCCGTTCTAGCGGGGGGGCCAGGTGAGCAGTTCTTC.

The chain has TRBV28 and TRBJ2-5; TRBD1 matches 8 bases. V dropped 4 bases and J dropped 2; count of bases not matched to a gene: 21. The V gene's germline CDR1 is MDHEN and CDR2 SYDVKM. The CDR3 is made up of 20 amino acids. The CDR3 sequence is CASSSPRRRGRTMGQETQYF. The CDR3 DNA sequence: TGTGCCAGCAGTTCCCCGCGACGCAGGGGGCGAACGATGGGGCAAGAGACCCAGTACTTC.

The chain joins TRBV14 to TRBJ1-5, with D perhaps matching TRBD1 (6 bases). V lost 1 base and J 5 bases, leaving 9 bases between the germline ends. Germline V CDR1 and CDR2: SGHDN, FVKESK. There are 14 residues in the CDR3. CDR3 amino acids: CASSQVKGDQPQHF. The CDR3 DNA follows: TGTGCCAGCAGCCAAGTCAAGGGGGATCAGCCCCAGCATTTT.

J is TRBJ2-7 and V is TRBV6-5, with 7 bases lining up with TRBD1. The germline V gene encodes CDR1 MNHEY and CDR2 SVGAGI. CDR3 length: 14 amino acids. V shed 2 bases, J shed 6 bases, and the junction held 7 bases outside the gene matches. The CDR3 sequence is CASSYPDRAGEQYF. CDR3 DNA: TGTGCCAGCAGTTACCCTGACAGGGCCGGCGAGCAGTACTTC.

This chain connects TRBV28 to TRBJ2-3, with a tentative D call TRBD2 (6 bases). From germline, CDR1 is MDHEN and CDR2 SYDVKM. V lost 3 bases to trimming and J lost 0 bases, with 13 bases between them. The CDR3 length is 16 residues. This CDR3 reads CASSFQGGDSTDTQYF. The CDR3 DNA follows: TGTGCCAGCAGTTTTCAGGGCGGGGACAGCACAGATACGCAGTATTTT.

V and J are TRBV18 and TRBJ1-6; 10 nucleotides match TRBD1. Germline V lookup: CDR1 KGHSH, CDR2 LQKENI. CDR3 length: 16 amino acids. Trimming at V came to 5 bases and at J to 10 bases, leaving 11 bases not matched to a gene. The CDR3 here is CASSSGQGGSGSPLHF. The CDR3 DNA reads as TGTGCCAGCTCATCAGGACAGGGGGGGTCGGGCTCACCCCTCCACTTT.

V is TRBV5-1 and J is TRBJ2-1; 12 nucleotides line up with TRBD2. Unmatched junction bases numbered 3, after V lost 0 bases and J lost 2 bases. CDR1 is SGHRS, CDR2 YFSETQ, per germline. This CDR3 contains 17 residues. The CDR3 loop reads CASSLVASGGAYNEQFF. CDR3 in DNA: TGCGCCAGCAGCTTGGTGGCTAGCGGGGGGGCCTACAATGAGCAGTTCTTC. Combining the CDR3 with reference TRBV5-1 and TRBJ2-1 gives the whole variable domain KAGVTQTPRYLIKTRGQQVTLSCSPISGHRSVSWYQQTPGQGLQFLFEYFSETQRNKGNFPGRFSGRQFSNSRSEMNVSTLELGDSALYLCASSLVASGGAYNEQFFGPGTRLTVL.

The V call is TRBV5-6, the J call TRBJ1-2; the D is unclear. Germline lookup yields CDR1 SGHDT and CDR2 YYEEEE. The CDR3 contains 15 residues. Trimming left V 6 bases short and J 4 bases short, with 19 bases between. Here the CDR3 reads CASTTRIRGGYGYTF. In DNA form, the CDR3 reads TGTGCCAGCACCACTCGGATTCGTGGCGGCTATGGCTACACCTTC.

This rearrangement joins TRBV28 to TRBJ2-7; 7 bases are a match to TRBD2. V gave up 7 bases and J gave up 4 bases; unmatched junction bases: 7. Per germline, CDR1 MDHEN and CDR2 SYDVKM. The CDR3 extends over 13 amino acids. The CDR3 DNA sequence: TGTGCCAGCACCCCTAGCGGACTGTACGAGCAGTACTTC. Its protein product is CASTPSGLYEQYF.

The chain links TRBV9 to TRBJ2-6; D is possibly TRBD2 (7 bases). The CDR3 is made up of 19 amino acids. Germline lookup yields CDR1 SGDLS and CDR2 YYNGEE. V lost 0 bases and J 4 bases, leaving 20 bases between the germline ends. The CDR3 loop is CASSVDGRGAGSGANVLTF. The CDR3 DNA follows: TGTGCCAGCAGCGTAGATGGGAGGGGGGCCGGGTCCGGGGCCAACGTCCTGACTTTC.

The chain employs TRBV27 and TRBJ2-5; D ambiguous. Trimming shortened V by 3 bases and J by 0 bases, and 11 bases separated the two germline ends. Germline values: CDR1 MNHEY, CDR2 SMNVEV (reference sequence). The CDR3 totals 15 residues. CDR3 region: CASSFRRWDQETQYF. The CDR3 nucleotides read TGTGCCAGCAGTTTCAGGCGCTGGGACCAAGAGACCCAGTACTTC.

This clone was recorded only once. The chain is built from TRBV4-1 and TRBJ2-7, with 10 bases aligning to TRBD1. The CDR3 is 14 amino acids. The germline CDR1 and CDR2 sequences are MGHRA and YSYEKL. Losses at the gene ends were 4 bases for V and 4 bases for J; bases not matched to a gene: 4. The CDR3 here is CASSPWTGGYEQYF. In DNA form, the CDR3 reads TGCGCCAGCAGCCCGTGGACAGGGGGATACGAGCAGTACTTC.

The CDR3 here is CASSPDSYGYTF. The CDR3 nucleotides are TGTGCCAGCAGCCCGGACAGCTATGGCTACACCTTC. This chain joins TRBV9 and TRBJ1-2, with TRBD1 as a possible D gene (6 bases). V lost 4 bases, J lost 4 bases, and 8 bases lay in between. The V gene's germline CDR1 is SGDLS and CDR2 YYNGEE. This CDR3 is built from 12 residues.

The chain links TRBV5-1 to TRBJ2-3; D gene uncertain. Germline CDR1 and CDR2: SGHRS and YFSETQ. This CDR3 has 15 residues. Between the trimmed V and J ends, which lost 0 bases and 2 bases, there was a span of 10 bases. CDR3 coding DNA: TGCGCCAGCAGCTTGGACTCGCGAATCACAGATACGCAGTATTTT. Its translation is CASSLDSRITDTQYF.

V usage is TRBV9 and J usage is TRBJ2-1; the D gene is possibly TRBD2 (5 bases). The CDR3 length is 14 residues. V was cut by 8 bases and J by 5 bases, with 17 bases left in between. Germline CDR1 SGDLS, CDR2 YYNGEE. CDR3 sequence: CASQRAGGHNEQFF. CDR3 sequence (DNA): TGTGCCAGTCAAAGGGCGGGCGGGCACAATGAGCAGTTCTTC. Supplemented by reference TRBV9 and TRBJ2-1, the full variable domain reads DSGVTQTPKHLITATGQRVTLRCSPRSGDLSVYWYQQSLDQGLQFLIQYYNGEERAKGNILERFSAQQFPDLHSELNLSSLELGDSALYFCASQRAGGHNEQFFGPGTRLTVL.

The V gene is TRBV5-6, the J gene TRBJ1-6; no reliable D call. Looked up from germline, CDR1 is SGHDT and CDR2 is YYEEEE. Trimming took 2 bases from V and 4 from J, leaving 10 bases between them. The length of the CDR3 is 15 residues. CDR3 protein: CASSFFPGYNSPLHF. In nucleotides, the CDR3 is TGTGCCAGCAGCTTTTTTCCAGGATATAATTCACCCCTCCACTTT.

Comment on this clone: One end of the junction fails to match germline, which may point to a read error. The V and J genes are TRBV13 and TRBJ2-7; D possibly corresponds to TRBD2 (6 bases). This CDR3 spans 13 amino acids. From germline, CDR1 is PRHDT and CDR2 FYEKMQ (reference sequence). The CDR3 sequence: CASSQISRGAADF. CDR3 nucleotides: TGTGCCAGCAGCCAAATCTCGCGGGGAGCGGCAGACTTC.

The chain is built from TRBV4-2 and TRBJ1-6; possibly TRBD1 for D (5 bases). Germline CDR1 is LGHNA and CDR2 is YNFKEQ. The CDR3 sequence is 16 residues long. Between the trimmed V and J ends, which lost 4 bases and 11 bases, there was a span of 21 bases. CDR3 nucleotide sequence: TGTGCCAGCAGCCCGGGACGGACTATCGAAGTAACACCCCTCCACTTT. Translated, it gives CASSPGRTIEVTPLHF.